This T cell receptor (beta chain) was recorded in a study of T cell responses to AZD1222 COVID-19 vaccine. Whole-study context: Pooling covered second doses at about 4 or about 12 weeks.

Looked up from germline, CDR1 is SGHRS and CDR2 is YFSETQ. The V and J ends lost 1 base and 6 bases respectively, with 8 bases between them. The CDR3 is 13 residues long. Clones were sequenced by immunoSEQ multiplex PCR, and TCRdb holds only the in-frame ones, with some missing. The sample carries 100,000 to 150,000 clones, roughly 90% recorded once. The chain combines TRBV5-1 with TRBJ2-1; D not certain. Sequenced here: peripheral blood, sampled on day 0 of AZD1222 vaccination. The receptor comes from an adult in good health. The CDR3 coding sequence is TGCGCCAGCAGCTTGTACAGATCCAATGAGCAGTTCTTC. Encoded protein: CASSLYRSNEQFF.